These 3 T cell receptor beta chains came from one sample sequenced in a study of cytomegalovirus exposure and HLA in healthy donors. A multiplex PCR was run with 60 Vbeta primers and 13 Jbeta primers. Here immunoSEQ multiplex PCR was the method, and the copy in TCRdb shows in-frame clones only, minus some. The sample yields about 89,000 clones, under 85% seen once. Sequencing used PBMCs. Every receptor here comes from a man aged 25 to 45 in good health and CMV-seronegative.

The chain carries TRBV30 and TRBJ2-3, with D possibly matching TRBD2 (7 bases). The CDR3 extends over 17 amino acids. Germline CDR1 reads GTSNPN; CDR2 reads SVGIG (reference sequence). V was cut by 0 bases and J by 2 bases, with 18 bases left in between. CDR3 amino acids: CAWSVGVGGGLTDTQYF. CDR3 sequence (DNA): TGTGCCTGGAGTGTTGGTGTCGGCGGGGGCCTCACAGATACGCAGTATTTT.

This clone has just a few counts. The rearrangement uses TRBV5-8 and TRBJ2-7; possible D gene TRBD1, 6 bases. Germline CDR1 and CDR2: SGHTS and YDEGEE. The germline V and J ends were trimmed by 4 bases and 1 base, with 18 bases remaining between them. The CDR3 spans 16 residues. The CDR3 coding sequence is TGTGCCAGCAGCCCCCGGGACACCCGACCATCCTACGAGCAGTACTTC. This gives the protein CASSPRDTRPSYEQYF. The variable domain in full, completed from reference TRBV5-8 and TRBJ2-7, reads EAGVTQSPTHLIKTRGQQATLRCSPISGHTSVYWYQQALGLGLQFLLWYDEGEERNRGNFPPRFSGRQFPNYSSELNVNALELEDSALYLCASSPRDTRPSYEQYFGPGTRLTVT.

The chain has TRBV27 and TRBJ1-1, with a weak D call TRBD1 (6 bases). V shed 2 bases and J shed 0 bases, with 7 bases lying between them. The CDR3 covers 14 residues. Germline V gene lookup returns CDR1 MNHEY and CDR2 SMNVEV (reference sequence). This chain's CDR3 is CASSLAGVNTEAFF. The CDR3 DNA sequence: TGTGCCAGCAGTTTAGCAGGGGTGAACACTGAAGCTTTCTTT.